This T cell receptor beta chain stems from a study of PD-L1 blockade in urothelial cancer. Study as a whole: Analyses used blood from 3 weeks (second dose) and 6 weeks after treatment start. Median T cell yield from blood was about 130,000.

V lost 2 bases to trimming and J lost 2 bases; unmatched junction nucleotides: 5. Germline assignment: CDR1 SGHVS and CDR2 FNYEAQ. The CDR3 is made up of 15 amino acids. Generated by immunoSEQ multiplex PCR, the TCRdb table keeps only in-frame clones and is missing some. Of 83,000 or so clones in the sample, around four fifths were seen once. Indicated time point: peripheral blood 6 weeks after treatment start. It was locally advanced or metastatic urothelial carcinoma that patients had. There were between 1 and 8 samples from each patient, taken pretreatment and on-treatment. The source is a man between 65 and 85 years old with urothelial cancer. The chain uses TRBV7-6 and TRBJ2-7; 8 bases are shared with TRBD2. The sample here was PBMCs, taken around atezolizumab (anti-PD-L1) treatment. In nucleotides, the CDR3 is TGTGCCAGCAGCTTAAACGCGGGGGGAACCTACGAGCAGTACTTC. Amino acids: CASSLNAGGTYEQYF. Full variable domain (outside the CDR3, taken from reference TRBV7-6 and TRBJ2-7): GAGVSQSPRYKVTKRGQDVALRCDPISGHVSLYWYRQALGQGPEFLTYFNYEAQQDKSGLPNDRFSAERPEGSISTLTIQRTEQRDSAMYRCASSLNAGGTYEQYFGPGTRLTVT.